This TCR beta chain was observed in a study of patients and donors after allogeneic stem cell transplantation. The CDR3 has 14 residues. The J segment lost 2 bases and the V segment lost 6 bases, leaving 6 bases of the junction unmatched. This clonotype occurred many times. TCRdb re-analysed the RT-PCR reads in MiXCR, keeping a single row per CDR3 protein. Found here are roughly 960,000 distinct CDR3 sequences, 15% to 20% of them singletons; the top ten hold 5% to 7.5%. The sequence was obtained from a human donor who was either an allogeneic HSCT recipient or a stem cell or donor lymphocyte infusion donor (not recorded which). It is not recorded whose cells these are; they may come from a transplant donor. Sequencing was performed on blood, either unsorted or a sorted T cell fraction (not recorded which). The chain is built from TRBV12-3 or TRBV12-4 and TRBJ2-7, with 8 bases aligning to TRBD2. The CDR3 DNA follows: TGTGCCAGCAGCGACAGCGGGGGTCCCTACGAGCAGTACTTC. Translating gives CASSDSGGPYEQYF.